This TCR beta chain is drawn from a study of OX40 agonist ivuxolimab in advanced cancers. With regard to the full study: Ivuxolimab was an agonistic, fully human IgG2 monoclonal antibody directed against OX40 (CD134), a costimulatory receptor. Peripheral TCRbeta sequencing aimed to test whether ivuxolimab altered TCR sequence diversity and caused clonal T-cell expansion. Intravenous ivuxolimab was administered to patients every 2 weeks at six dose levels: 0.01, 0.1, 0.3, 1.5, 3 and 10 mg/kg. Partial responses were achieved by three dose-escalation patients, of whom one had hepatocellular carcinoma and two had cutaneous melanoma. The paper describes the monotherapy dose-escalation part (N of about 50 patients) of the phase I trial of ivuxolimab. In the dose-escalation cohort, 82.7% of patients were male, and the mean age was approximately 55 years, with a range of roughly 20 to 79. Prior anti-PD-1, anti-PD-L1 or anti-CTLA-4 therapy was permitted, and checkpoint inhibitors had been received by around 39% of dose-escalation patients. Of the approximately 54 dose-escalation patients, hepatocellular carcinoma was present in around 20, melanoma in about 15, renal cell carcinoma in 9 and head and neck cancer in 9. Results and caveats for the whole study, not just this receptor: At doses of 0.1 to 3.0 mg/kg, clonal expansion of both CD4+ and CD8+ blood T cells was observed from baseline to week 6. The antigen specificity of the peripheral T cells that underwent clonal expansion was not determined. Partial responders in the 0.1-3.0 mg/kg groups had among the lowest normalized peripheral clonal expansion, especially among CD8+ T cells. Low levels of normalized T-cell clonal expansion were also seen in some nonresponding patients. After ivuxolimab, CD8+ T cells had more expanded clones than CD4+ T cells on average.

The germline V gene specifies SQVTM as CDR1 and ANQGSEA as CDR2. From the cysteine up to the phenylalanine, the CDR3 has a length of 12 residues. Solely the CDR3 DNA is kept, with 36 bases framed from the first base. Deletion took 3 bases off V and 4 bases off J, with a span of 9 bases between the germline ends. Genomic DNA was isolated from the sorted cells so that the TCRbeta CDR3 region could be sequenced. The immunoSEQ Assay was used for sequencing of TCRbeta CDR3 regions. As stored in TCRdb, this immuneACCESS dataset retains in-frame rearrangements with V and J assigned. A fraction of the clones does not appear; measured against another copy, unresolved V genes explain less than half of the discrepancy, and the remainder lacks a known reason. Within this sample are about 64,000 clones, with roughly nine tenths of them counted one time only. The ten largest make up roughly 0.77% of the sample.

The trial excluded patients who had a history of autoimmune disease or who were on systemic immunosuppression. Peripheral blood for TCR sequencing was collected from all dose cohorts at baseline, on cycle 4 day 1, and on cycle 7 day 1. The samples were taken from a phase I, first-in-human, multicenter, open-label dose-escalation trial of ivuxolimab. Adults with locally advanced or metastatic melanoma, renal cell, hepatocellular, or head and neck squamous cell carcinoma were enrolled in the trial. Before TCR sequencing, CD4+ T cells and CD8+ T cells from peripheral blood were sorted into separate populations. About this clone: Its binding antigen is unknown. Per-base qualities were not stored, and no clone one base away is much larger.

The chain is assembled from TRBV29-1 and TRBJ1-2; too little of a D gene remains to name it. This receptor was taken from an adult with an advanced solid tumor such as melanoma, head and neck, liver or kidney cancer. Here the sequenced sample was CD4+ or CD8+ T cells sorted from blood, taken in a trial of the OX40 agonist ivuxolimab. The sequence in DNA is TGCAGCGTTGACCCAGACTCCTATGGCTACACCTTC. It codes for CSVDPDSYGYTF.